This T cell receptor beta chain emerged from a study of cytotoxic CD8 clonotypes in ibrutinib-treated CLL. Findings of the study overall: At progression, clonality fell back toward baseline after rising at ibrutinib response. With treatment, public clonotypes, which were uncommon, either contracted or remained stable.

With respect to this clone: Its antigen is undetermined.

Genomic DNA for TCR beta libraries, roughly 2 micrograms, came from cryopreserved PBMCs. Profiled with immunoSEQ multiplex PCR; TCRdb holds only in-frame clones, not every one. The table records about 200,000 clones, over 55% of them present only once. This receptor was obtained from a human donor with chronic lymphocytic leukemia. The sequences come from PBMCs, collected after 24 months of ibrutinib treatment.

The CDR3 DNA reads as TGTGCCACCAGCAGAGGTCTAGCGGAAACAAAAAACATTCAGTACTTC. Protein product: CATSRGLAETKNIQYF. The chain is built from TRBV15 and TRBJ2-4, with 7 bases that match TRBD2. The trim removed 1 base at V and 4 bases at J, leaving 7 bases unmatched. Germline V gene data show CDR1 as LNHNV and CDR2 as YYDKDF (reference sequence). The length of the CDR3 is 16 residues. The entire variable domain, with the rest obtained from reference TRBV15 and TRBJ2-4, is as follows: DAMVIQNPRYQVTQFGKPVTLSCSQTLNHNVMYWYQQKSSQAPKLLFHYYDKDFNNEADTPDNFQSRRPNTSFCFLDIRSPGLGDTAMYLCATSRGLAETKNIQYFGAGTRLSVL.